This TCR beta chain appears in the sequencing data of a study of cytomegalovirus exposure and HLA in healthy donors. Study findings and constraints: Cytomegalovirus association was assigned to under 200 TCR beta chains.

Data came from immunoSEQ multiplex PCR; TCRdb stores just in-frame clones and leaves some out. The sample shows approximately 220,000 clones, approximately 87% of them seen only once. The validation cohort, a group of 130 or so subjects, included the donors and was separate from the approximately 680-subject first cohort. CDR1 and CDR2 (germline): MNHEY, SMNVEV (reference sequence). V was shortened by 8 bases and J by 4 bases, with 15 bases between the two germline ends. There are 14 residues in the CDR3. To note about this clone: Antigen: not known.

The chain joins TRBV27 to TRBJ1-5, with unresolved D. The receptor's source is a man younger than 35 in good health and CMV-seronegative. The sample taken for sequencing was PBMCs. The CDR3 is CASAYEGVNQPQHF. CDR3 in DNA: TGTGCCAGCGCTTACGAGGGCGTAAATCAGCCCCAGCATTTT.